This T cell receptor (beta chain) derives from a study of a mutant IDH1 vaccine in newly diagnosed glioma. On the study more broadly: Sex distribution of treated patients was roughly 62% male and roughly 40% female; mean age was about 41 years. Earlier treatment was radiotherapy, temozolomide, or both, with most getting both.

Time point noted: week 35, safety follow-up. Each dose delivered 300 ug of mutant IDH1 20-mer peptide subcutaneously with imiquimod. Patients had eight vaccinations, in weeks 1, 3, 5, 7, 11, 15, 19 and 23. A note on this clone: The antigen remains unidentified.

Repertoires were generated with immunoSEQ multiplex PCR, while TCRdb's copy carries only in-frame clones and drops some. The sample has some 60,000 clones; 80% to 90% are singletons. This CDR3 is 11 amino acids long. Germline assignment: CDR1 MGHRA and CDR2 YSYEKL. V was cut by 6 bases and J by 9 bases, with 9 bases left in between. J is TRBJ2-1 and V is TRBV4-1; D is possibly TRBD1 (5 bases). Sequencing was performed on PBMCs, taken from a glioma patient whose treatment included an IDH1 peptide vaccine. The sequence was obtained from a man aged 35 to 55 with glioma. The CDR3 bases are TGCGCCAGCAGGGGGCTGGGTGAGCAGTTCTTC. Translated: CASRGLGEQFF.